The 19 T cell receptor beta chains below were found in one sample sequenced in a study of shared clonotypes between healthy human individuals. Assay used: immunoSEQ multiplex PCR; TCRdb lists only in-frame clones, some missing. Of some 510,000 clones listed, roughly 78% were seen once; the top ten hold 13%. Sequenced: PBMCs. The receptors stem from a woman in her 40s in good health. Some clones in this sample may be carry-over from other donors' samples.

The chain links TRBV19 to TRBJ2-5, with 7 bases aligning to TRBD2. J was trimmed by 1 base and V by 3 bases; bases with no gene match: 5. The germline V gene encodes CDR1 LNHDA and CDR2 SQIVND (reference sequence). There are 15 residues in the CDR3. In DNA form, the CDR3 reads TGTGCCAGTAGTATCGGCGGGAGTCCCCAAGAGACCCAGTACTTC. Its protein product is CASSIGGSPQETQYF.

The V call is TRBV29-1, the J call TRBJ2-5; the match to TRBD2 covers 12 bases. The CDR3 spans 15 residues. The junction had 6 bases not matched to a gene; V was cut back by 3 bases and J by 4 bases. Germline V CDR1 and CDR2: SQVTM, ANQGSEA. CDR3 amino acids: CSVDRRLAGVETQYF. The CDR3 nucleotides are TGCAGCGTTGACCGTCGACTAGCGGGAGTAGAGACCCAGTACTTC.

The rearrangement uses TRBV29-1 and TRBJ2-5; D unresolved. The J call may not be correct, given that the DNA end is closer to TRBJ2-7. Germline lookup yields CDR1 SQVTM and CDR2 ANQGSEA. CDR3 length: 12 amino acids. DNA of the CDR3: TGCAGCGTTGAAATCTGGGGATACGAGCAGTACTTC. Translation: CSVEIWGYEQYF.

In the case of this clone: The same CDR3 also results from other DNA sequences found in this sample. The chain joins TRBV7-3 to TRBJ2-2; TRBD1 agrees at 10 bases. From germline, CDR1 is SGHTA and CDR2 FQGTGA. This CDR3 contains 15 residues. Germline trimming cut 5 bases from V and 5 bases from J; bases unmatched to any gene: 5. The DNA of the CDR3 is TGTGCCAGCAGCCCTGGACAGGGGGGGACCGGGGAGCTGTTTTTT. Translating it yields CASSPGQGGTGELFF. The full variable domain, in which reference TRBV7-3 and TRBJ2-2 provide the parts outside the CDR3, is GAGVSQTPSNKVTEKGKYVELRCDPISGHTALYWYRQSLGQGPEFLIYFQGTGAADDSGLPNDRFFAVRPEGSVSTLKIQRTERGDSAVYLCASSPGQGGTGELFFGEGSRLTVL.

The chain joins TRBV30 to TRBJ1-1; D remains unclear. Germline V gene data show CDR1 as GTSNPN and CDR2 as SVGIG (reference sequence). The CDR3 runs 13 residues. Deletions cut 2 bases from V and 6 bases from J, with 13 bases between. CDR3 nucleotides: TGTGCCTGGAGTTTTCGGGCTGGATCTGAAGCTTTCTTT. This encodes CAWSFRAGSEAFF.

This clone was recorded once. This sequence joins TRBV5-8 and TRBJ2-2; D could derive from TRBD1 or TRBD2 (5 bases each). The CDR3 runs 15 residues. V was shortened by 0 bases and J by 4 bases, with 10 bases between the two germline ends. CDR1 and CDR2 from the germline V gene are SGHTS and YDEGEE. CDR3: CASSLVGVLTGELFF. The CDR3 DNA sequence: TGTGCCAGCAGCTTGGTGGGGGTGCTCACCGGGGAGCTGTTTTTT.

The rearrangement joins TRBV7-7 to TRBJ2-1, with 7 bases aligning to TRBD2. This CDR3 contains 15 residues. Germline CDR1 reads SSHAT; CDR2 reads FNYEAQ (reference sequence). The CDR3 here is CASLCLLAAYNEQFF. As DNA, the CDR3 is TGTGCTAGCCTTTGCCTTCTAGCGGCTTACAATGAGCAGTTCTTC.

This clone was found once. This sequence joins TRBV7-9 and TRBJ2-1; TRBD2 matches at 10 bases. This CDR3 is 17 amino acids long. The V segment lost 0 bases and the J segment 2 bases; nucleotides outside the gene matches: 4. In germline, CDR1 is SEHNR, CDR2 FQNEAQ (reference sequence). CDR3 amino acids: CASSLALAGVAYNEQFF. Here the CDR3 DNA reads TGTGCCAGCAGCTTAGCCCTAGCGGGAGTCGCCTACAATGAGCAGTTCTTC.

This sequence joins TRBV2 and TRBJ2-3; no reliable D call. Per germline, CDR1 SNHLY and CDR2 FYNNEI. V lost 6 bases to trimming and J lost 0 bases, with 13 bases between them. The CDR3 has 15 residues. The CDR3, as DNA: TGTGCCAGCAGCCGAAGACGGGTTAGCACAGATACGCAGTATTTT. Encoded protein: CASSRRRVSTDTQYF.

This chain connects TRBV2 to TRBJ2-1; the D gene is possibly TRBD1 (6 bases). Trimming left V 8 bases short and J 3 bases short, with 8 bases between. This CDR3 has 12 amino acids. Germline V gives CDR1 SNHLY, CDR2 FYNNEI. The DNA for the CDR3 is TGTGCCAGCGGGACAATCTACAATGAGCAGTTCTTC. Amino acid sequence: CASGTIYNEQFF. The variable domain in full, completed from reference TRBV2 and TRBJ2-1, reads EPEVTQTPSHQVTQMGQEVILRCVPISNHLYFYWYRQILGQKVEFLVSFYNNEISEKSEIFDDQFSVERPDGSNFTLKIRSTKLEDSAMYFCASGTIYNEQFFGPGTRLTVL.

J is TRBJ1-1 and V is TRBV5-1, with 8 bases lining up with TRBD1. The CDR3 has 15 amino acids. CDR1 SGHRS and CDR2 YFSETQ come from the germline V gene. J lost 1 base, V lost 4 bases, and 6 bases had no gene match. The CDR3 loop reads CASSARTGWNTEAFF. The CDR3 coding sequence is TGCGCCAGCAGCGCCAGGACAGGGTGGAACACTGAAGCTTTCTTT.

This clone came up a few times. J is TRBJ2-1 and V is TRBV5-8; 8 bases align to TRBD2. The CDR3 is 15 amino acids. Germline values: CDR1 SGHTS, CDR2 YDEGEE. J gave up 6 bases and V 0 bases, and 5 bases lay outside the gene matches. The CDR3 nucleotides are TGTGCCAGCAGCTTGGACGGACTAGCAGCCAATGAGCAGTTCTTC. It is translated as CASSLDGLAANEQFF.

The CDR3 spells CAWAFGNYGYTF. The CDR3 DNA reads TGTGCCTGGGCATTTGGAAACTATGGCTACACCTTC. V usage is TRBV30 and J usage is TRBJ1-2; D unclear. This CDR3 has 12 amino acids. Per the germline V gene, CDR1 is GTSNPN and CDR2 is SVGIG (reference sequence). Trimming shortened V by 5 bases and J by 2 bases, and 9 bases separated the two germline ends.

This chain joins TRBV19 and TRBJ2-1; the match to TRBD2 covers 11 bases. Unmatched junction bases numbered 4, after V lost 5 bases and J lost 4 bases. CDR3 length equals 15 residues. Per germline, CDR1 LNHDA and CDR2 SQIVND (reference sequence). The CDR3: CASSPSGRTYNEQFF. The CDR3 nucleotides read TGTGCCAGTAGTCCTAGCGGGAGGACATACAATGAGCAGTTCTTC.

This chain uses TRBV28 with TRBJ2-2; 8 nucleotides agree with TRBD2. The CDR3 length is 15 residues. The V segment lost 6 bases and the J segment 5 bases; nucleotides outside the gene matches: 8. The germline gives CDR1 MDHEN, CDR2 SYDVKM. Here the CDR3 reads CASSRSGRGTGELFF. Written as DNA, the CDR3 is TGTGCCAGCAGCCGGAGCGGGAGAGGGACCGGGGAGCTGTTTTTT.

V gene TRBV6-1 combines with J gene TRBJ2-7; D unresolved. CDR3 length equals 14 residues. Germline V gene data show CDR1 as MNHNS and CDR2 as SASEGT. V was pared by 2 bases and J by 3 bases, with 11 bases between. CDR3 protein: CASSETDGYYEQYF. The DNA for the CDR3 is TGTGCCAGCAGTGAAACCGACGGCTACTACGAGCAGTACTTC.

The CDR3 here is CASSLPRDYEQYF. The CDR3 coding sequence is TGCGCCAGCAGCCTGCCGCGAGACTACGAGCAGTACTTC. This sequence joins TRBV5-1 and TRBJ2-7; no definite D call. The CDR3 loop spans 13 amino acids. Between the trimmed V and J ends, which lost 4 bases and 3 bases, there was a span of 11 bases. The V gene's germline CDR1 is SGHRS and CDR2 YFSETQ.

This clone was detected only once. The chain carries TRBV11-2 and TRBJ2-1; D is ambiguous. The V end lost 5 bases, the J end lost 3 bases, and 11 bases lay between the germline ends. The CDR3 runs to 14 residues. CDR1 is SGHAT and CDR2 is FQNNGV in the germline V gene. As DNA, the CDR3 is TGTGCCAGCAGCCCCTCGTCTATCTACAATGAGCAGTTCTTC. It translates to CASSPSSIYNEQFF.

The CDR3 reads CASSSTPGNNEQFF. The CDR3 coding sequence is TGCGCCAGCAGCTCAACCCCCGGAAACAATGAGCAGTTCTTC. This sequence joins TRBV5-1 and TRBJ2-1; no firm D call. CDR3 length: 14 amino acids. From germline, CDR1 is SGHRS and CDR2 YFSETQ. V shed 3 bases and J shed 5 bases, with 12 bases lying between them.